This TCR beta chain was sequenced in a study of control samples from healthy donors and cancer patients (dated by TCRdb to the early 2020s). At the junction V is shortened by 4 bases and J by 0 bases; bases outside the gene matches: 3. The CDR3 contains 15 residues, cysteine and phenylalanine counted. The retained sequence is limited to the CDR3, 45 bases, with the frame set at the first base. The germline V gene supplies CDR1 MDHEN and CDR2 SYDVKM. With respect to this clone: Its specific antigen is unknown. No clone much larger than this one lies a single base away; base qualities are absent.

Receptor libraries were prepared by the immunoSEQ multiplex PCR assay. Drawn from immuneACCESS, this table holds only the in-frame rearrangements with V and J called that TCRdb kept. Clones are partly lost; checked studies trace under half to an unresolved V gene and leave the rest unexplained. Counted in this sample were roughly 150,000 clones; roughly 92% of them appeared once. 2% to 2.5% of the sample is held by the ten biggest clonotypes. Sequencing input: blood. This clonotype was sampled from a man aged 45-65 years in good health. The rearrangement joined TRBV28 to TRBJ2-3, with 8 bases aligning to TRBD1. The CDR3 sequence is CASSYRTGSTDTQYF. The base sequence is TGTGCCAGCAGTTACCGGACAGGGAGCACAGATACGCAGTATTTT.